This is a list of T cell receptor beta chains from one sample in a study of T cells in Graves' hyperthyroidism and ophthalmopathy. TCRdb redid the calling of the multiplex PCR reads with MiXCR, one entry per CDR3 protein. The sample lists 600,000 to 700,000 distinct CDR3 sequences; under 15% were seen once. The sequencing sample was made of blood. These receptors came from a woman in her thirties or forties with Graves' ophthalmopathy. Each CDR3 is given with its conserved first and last residue. D genes are given only for firm matches. Size values are once, few and many counts, or a class for expanded clones, and some rows have none.

J gene: TRBJ2-5
clone size: many
V gene: TRBV6-1
D gene: .
CDR3 protein: CASRDRASRAETQYF
CDR3 DNA: TGCGCCAGCAGGGACCGGGCTAGCCGGGCAGAGACCCAGTACTTC

J gene: TRBJ2-7
clone size: .
V gene: TRBV6-5
D gene: .
CDR3 protein: CASSYRRGGEQYF
CDR3 DNA: TGTGCCAGCAGTTACCGGAGAGGTGGCGAGCAGTACTTC

J gene: TRBJ2-7
clone size: many
V gene: TRBV29-1
D gene: TRBD2
CDR3 protein: CSAHVAGVREQYF
CDR3 DNA: TGCAGCGCCCACGTAGCGGGAGTACGCGAGCAGTACTTC

J gene: TRBJ1-5
clone size: few
V gene: TRBV3-1
D gene: .
CDR3 protein: CASSQGGGRRQPQHF
CDR3 DNA: TGTGCCAGCAGCCAAGGGGGGGGTCGTCGCCAGCCCCAGCATTTT

J gene: TRBJ1-3
clone size: many
V gene: TRBV6-2/TRBV6-3
D gene: .
CDR3 protein: CASSYLRQDSGNTIYF
CDR3 DNA: TGTGCCAGCAGTTACCTTCGACAGGATTCTGGAAACACCATATATTTT

J gene: TRBJ2-2
clone size: many
V gene: TRBV6-1
D gene: .
CDR3 protein: CASSVTGNTGELFF
CDR3 DNA: TGTGCCAGCAGTGTCACAGGGAACACCGGGGAGCTGTTTTTT

J gene: TRBJ2-2
clone size: many
V gene: TRBV6-5
D gene: .
CDR3 protein: CASSFGTDNTGELFF
CDR3 DNA: TGTGCCAGCAGTTTTGGGACGGATAACACCGGGGAGCTGTTTTTT

J gene: TRBJ2-2
clone size: many
V gene: TRBV4-1
D gene: .
CDR3 protein: CASRQSPGGAVGELFF
CDR3 DNA: TGCGCCAGCAGGCAATCACCAGGGGGGGCCGTCGGGGAGCTGTTTTTT

J gene: TRBJ1-1
clone size: .
V gene: TRBV28
D gene: TRBD1
CDR3 protein: CASRRDRGPGDTEAFF
CDR3 DNA: TGTGCCAGCAGACGGGACAGGGGGCCTGGGGACACTGAAGCTTTCTTT

J gene: TRBJ1-1
clone size: .
V gene: TRBV28
D gene: .
CDR3 protein: CASSQQLSNTEAFF
CDR3 DNA: TGTGCCAGCAGCCAACAGCTTTCCAACACTGAAGCTTTCTTT

J gene: TRBJ2-5
clone size: many
V gene: TRBV7-2
D gene: .
CDR3 protein: CASSLGFGMGETQYF
CDR3 DNA: TGTGCCAGCAGCTTGGGCTTCGGGATGGGAGAGACCCAGTACTTC

J gene: TRBJ1-1
clone size: many
V gene: TRBV20-1
D gene: .
CDR3 protein: CSAFLQGSHEAFF
CDR3 DNA: TGCAGTGCTTTTCTACAGGGCTCTCATGAAGCTTTCTTT

J gene: TRBJ1-3
clone size: many
V gene: TRBV6-5
D gene: .
CDR3 protein: CASTGFGNTIYF
CDR3 DNA: TGTGCCAGTACAGGGTTCGGAAACACCATATATTTT

J gene: TRBJ2-7
clone size: .
V gene: TRBV27
D gene: TRBD2
CDR3 protein: CASSFLGREASYEQYF
CDR3 DNA: TGTGCCAGCAGTTTCTTGGGTCGGGAGGCCTCCTACGAGCAGTACTTC

J gene: TRBJ2-7
clone size: many
V gene: TRBV7-2
D gene: .
CDR3 protein: CASSLRLTYEQYF
CDR3 DNA: TGTGCCAGCAGCTTACGCCTAACCTACGAGCAGTACTTC

J gene: TRBJ2-7
clone size: many
V gene: TRBV11-1
D gene: TRBD1
CDR3 protein: CASSWGTGAGEQYF
CDR3 DNA: TGTGCCAGCAGCTGGGGGACAGGAGCCGGCGAGCAGTACTTC

J gene: TRBJ1-6
clone size: .
V gene: TRBV20-1
D gene: TRBD1
CDR3 protein: CSAMDRERTPLHF
CDR3 DNA: TGCAGTGCTATGGACAGGGAAAGGACACCCCTCCACTTT

J gene: TRBJ2-5
clone size: many
V gene: TRBV5-6
D gene: TRBD2
CDR3 protein: CASSSSGLAAETQYF
CDR3 DNA: TGTGCCAGCAGCTCCTCCGGACTAGCGGCAGAGACCCAGTACTTC

J gene: TRBJ2-7
clone size: .
V gene: TRBV7-9
D gene: .
CDR3 protein: CASSWGAEYEQYF
CDR3 DNA: TGTGCCAGCAGCTGGGGGGCTGAGTACGAGCAGTACTTC

J gene: TRBJ1-1
clone size: few
V gene: TRBV11-2
D gene: .
CDR3 protein: CASSLEEGVQAVYTEAFF
CDR3 DNA: TGTGCCAGCAGCTTAGAGGAAGGAGTCCAGGCAGTCTACACTGAAGCTTTCTTT